This T cell receptor (beta chain) comes out of a study of blood T cell repertoires in COVID-19. CDR1 is SGHRS and CDR2 is YFSETQ in the germline V gene. This CDR3 comprises 14 residues. V shed 6 bases and J 8 bases; nucleotides not matched to a gene: 12. TCRdb's table, derived via immunoSEQ multiplex PCR, lists solely in-frame clones and lacks some. This sample has under 250,000 clones; approximately 89% occur once, and the top ten carry 3.5% to 4.5%. Sequencing was carried out using PBMCs or T cells enriched from blood (not recorded which). The TCR comes from a woman aged 25 to 39 with acute COVID-19. This chain connects TRBV5-1 to TRBJ1-2; 8 bases agree with TRBD1. The CDR3 is CASTRNGQGGGYTF. The CDR3 coding sequence is TGCGCCAGCACCAGAAATGGACAGGGCGGAGGCTACACCTTC. Based on the CDR3 plus reference TRBV5-1 and TRBJ1-2, the full variable domain is KAGVTQTPRYLIKTRGQQVTLSCSPISGHRSVSWYQQTPGQGLQFLFEYFSETQRNKGNFPGRFSGRQFSNSRSEMNVSTLELGDSALYLCASTRNGQGGGYTFGSGTRLTVV.